This paragraph reports one T cell receptor (beta chain). The antigen remains undetermined. This table comes from immunoSEQ multiplex PCR, and its TCRdb copy is limited to in-frame clones, with some not included. This table has roughly 100,000 clones, around 80% appearing once. This sample stems from a study of Ad26.COV2.S vaccination and SARS-CoV-2 variants. Study-wide results and caveats: Relative to placebo recipients, vaccine recipients exhibited elevated spike-specific TCR breadth.

This CDR3 is 15 amino acids long. Per germline, CDR1 ENHRY and CDR2 SYGVKD. V lost 6 bases, J lost 2 bases, and 14 bases lay in between. The sequence came from a human donor who had recovered from COVID-19. Here the sequenced sample was peripheral blood, taken after recovery from COVID-19. The gene calls are TRBV10-3 and TRBJ1-3; TRBD1 is a possible D gene (6 bases). As DNA, the CDR3 is TGTGCCATCAGGACGTCGCAGGGGACTGGAAACACCATATATTTT. Amino acid sequence: CAIRTSQGTGNTIYF.